The 3 T cell receptor beta chains reported below all come from one sample, sequenced in a study of shared clonotypes between healthy human individuals. Measured with immunoSEQ multiplex PCR; TCRdb has only the in-frame clones, and not every one. The sample holds about 2.4 million clones, approximately 93% seen once. The sample comprised naive CD4+ T cells from PBMCs. Noted subset: CD45RA+ positively selected. The origin of the receptors is a young man in good health. Some clones in this sample may be carry-over from other donors' samples.

The V and J genes are TRBV6-5 and TRBJ1-3; maybe TRBD1 (5 bases). The V end lost 6 bases, the J end lost 7 bases, and 16 bases lay between the germline ends. CDR1 and CDR2 (germline): MNHEY, SVGAGI. This CDR3 comprises 14 residues. Here the CDR3 reads CASRLTVLSNTIYF. CDR3 nucleotides: TGTGCCAGCAGACTGACAGTGCTTTCGAACACCATATATTTT.

This rearrangement joins TRBV4-1 to TRBJ2-1; 8 bases match TRBD2. This CDR3 contains 15 residues. V was pared by 1 base and J by 9 bases, with 8 bases of the junction left unmatched. Germline V lookup: CDR1 MGHRA, CDR2 YSYEKL. This chain's CDR3 is CASSQVNPRGGEQFF. In DNA form, the CDR3 reads TGCGCCAGCAGCCAAGTTAACCCCCGGGGGGGTGAGCAGTTCTTC.

The genes are TRBV4-2 and TRBJ2-1, with 7 bases lining up with TRBD2. V lost 0 bases, J lost 9 bases, and 8 bases stayed unmatched. CDR1 LGHNA and CDR2 YNFKEQ come from the germline V gene. The CDR3 totals 15 residues. The CDR3 DNA reads as TGTGCCAGCAGCCAAGATACGGGAGGCCGGGGTGAGCAGTTCTTC. Protein: CASSQDTGGRGEQFF.